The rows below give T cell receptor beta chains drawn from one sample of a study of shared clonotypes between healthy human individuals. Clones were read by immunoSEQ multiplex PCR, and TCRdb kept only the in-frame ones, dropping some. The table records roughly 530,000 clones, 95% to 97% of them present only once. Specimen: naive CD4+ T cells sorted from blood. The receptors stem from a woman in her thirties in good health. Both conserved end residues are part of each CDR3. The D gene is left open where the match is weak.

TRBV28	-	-	CASRPRPVSVQKSSYEQYF
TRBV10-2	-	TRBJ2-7	CASSEPWRGREQYF
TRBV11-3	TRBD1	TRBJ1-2	CASSILWRVPPFRTGHGYTF
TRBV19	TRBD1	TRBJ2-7	CASSIVATGLREQYF
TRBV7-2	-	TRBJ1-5	CASSLGSRPQPQHF
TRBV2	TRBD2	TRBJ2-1	CASKGELATYNEQFF
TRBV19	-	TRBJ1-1	CASSMEARHLNTEAFF
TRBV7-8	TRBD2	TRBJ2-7	CASSLIRTSGTSYEQYF
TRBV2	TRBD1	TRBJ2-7	CASTITGGGYEQYF
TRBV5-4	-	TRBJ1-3	CASSFAEGRGNTIYF
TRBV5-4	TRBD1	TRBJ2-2	CASSRTGPGELFF
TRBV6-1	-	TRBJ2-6	CASSELRFSGANVLTF
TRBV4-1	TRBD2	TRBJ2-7	CASSPRGGSSYEQYF
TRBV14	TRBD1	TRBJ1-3	CASSQRQGFSGNTIYF
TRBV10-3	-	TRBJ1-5	CAISEQDSSNQPQHF
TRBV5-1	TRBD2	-	CASSLAGSLAGYEQYF
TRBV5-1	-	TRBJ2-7	CASSPGTATGEQYF
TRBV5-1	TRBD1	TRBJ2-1	CASRTGVPYNEQFF
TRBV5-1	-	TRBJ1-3	CASSLEQARGNTIYF
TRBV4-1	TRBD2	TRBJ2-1	CASSHTSGGGVGDEQFF
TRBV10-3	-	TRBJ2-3	CAISESRLLDTQYF
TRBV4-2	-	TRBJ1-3	CASSALASGNTIYF
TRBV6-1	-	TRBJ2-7	CASSDQGLARVEQYF
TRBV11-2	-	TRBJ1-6	CASSSGRQIKPLHF
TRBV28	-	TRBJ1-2	CASSWGGITNYGYTF
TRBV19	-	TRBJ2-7	CASSKGQFSSYEQYF
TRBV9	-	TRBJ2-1	CASSASTSTLYNEQFF
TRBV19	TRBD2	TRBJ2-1	CASSIRLAGGNEQFF
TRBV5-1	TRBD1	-	CASSLTTGISYEQYF
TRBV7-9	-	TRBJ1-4	CASSPGDLGRMATNEKLFF
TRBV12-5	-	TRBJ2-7	CASGLALEGLSSYEQYF
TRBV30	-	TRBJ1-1	CALFPSTEAFF
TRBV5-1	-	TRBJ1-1	CASRSDRSLNTEAFF
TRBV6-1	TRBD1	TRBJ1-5	CASSKRTGSNQPQHF
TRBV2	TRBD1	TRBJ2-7	CASSVPPFGRDRYEQYF
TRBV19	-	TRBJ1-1	CASSTSTGQTMNTEAFF
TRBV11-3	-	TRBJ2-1	CASSLGGGIYNEQFF
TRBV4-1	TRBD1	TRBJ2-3	CASSQGSPGQARDTQYF
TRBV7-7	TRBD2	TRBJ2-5	CASSLVASGSLETQYF
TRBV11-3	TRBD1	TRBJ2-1	CASSQGARDNEQFF
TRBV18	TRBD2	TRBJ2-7	CASSPGAGVTYEQYF
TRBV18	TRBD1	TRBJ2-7	CASSPLGQGSHEQYF
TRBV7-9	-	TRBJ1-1	CASSPRRGSGTEAFF
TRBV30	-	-	CAWSVQSGSYEQYF
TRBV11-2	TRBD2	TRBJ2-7	CASSLERTSGNYEQYF
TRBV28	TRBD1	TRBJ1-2	CASSTDRGVYGYTF
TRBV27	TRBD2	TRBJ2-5	CASSLFYTSGSKGTQYF
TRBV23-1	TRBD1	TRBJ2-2	CASRPGQGASNTGELFF
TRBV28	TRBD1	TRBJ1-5	CASSLGGQGVGQPQHF
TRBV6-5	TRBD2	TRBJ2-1	CASRTSGSGEFF
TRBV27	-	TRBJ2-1	CASSLSRFANEQFF
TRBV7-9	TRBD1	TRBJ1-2	CASSLRTGDYGYTF
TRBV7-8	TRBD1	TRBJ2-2	CASRRGDRATGELFF